These 10 T cell receptor beta chains originate from one sample sequenced in a study of T cells in localized non-small cell lung cancer. The data were produced by immunoSEQ multiplex PCR, yet TCRdb's version contains in-frame clones alone and is incomplete. This sample has more than 25,000 clones, with over 80% found just once. The sequencing here drew on PBMCs, taken before any cancer treatment. The source of these receptors is a man aged 35-75 years with stage II lung adenocarcinoma.

The DNA for the CDR3 is TGTGCCAGCAGTCAGGGGAACACCGGGGAGCTGTTTTTT. Amino acid sequence: CASSQGNTGELFF. V and J are TRBV6-4 and TRBJ2-2, with a possible D match to TRBD1 (5 bases). CDR3 length: 13 residues. With 5 bases removed from V and 1 base from J, the gap between germline ends came to 5 bases. CDR1 is MRHNA, CDR2 SNTAGT, per germline.

The chain is built from TRBV11-3 and TRBJ1-1; D possibly corresponds to TRBD1 (5 bases). Germline V CDR1 and CDR2: SGHNT, YENEEA. The CDR3 is 16 residues long. V lost 5 bases, J lost 4 bases, and 20 bases lay in between. CDR3: CASSPGRGGTFTEAFF. CDR3 sequence (DNA): TGTGCCAGCAGCCCCGGCCGCGGGGGGACCTTCACTGAAGCTTTCTTT.

The chain couples TRBV6-6 to TRBJ2-7; D possibly corresponds to TRBD1 (6 bases). The CDR3 runs 12 residues. Trimming removed 6 bases at V and 6 bases at J, with 12 bases between. Germline V lookup: CDR1 MNHNY, CDR2 SVGAGI (reference sequence). The CDR3 reads CASSRQAAEQYF. CDR3 nucleotide sequence: TGTGCCAGCAGCCGACAGGCGGCCGAGCAGTACTTC.

The rearrangement uses TRBV19 and TRBJ1-3; TRBD1 might be the D (5 bases). The CDR3 is made up of 14 amino acids. Germline CDR1 LNHDA, CDR2 SQIVND (reference sequence). V was trimmed by 6 bases and J by 1 base, leaving 10 bases between them. In DNA, the CDR3 is TGTGCCAGTAGGGGACCGACTTCTGGAAACACCATATATTTT. This encodes CASRGPTSGNTIYF.

V and J are TRBV27 and TRBJ2-1; TRBD2 agrees at 8 bases. CDR1 is MNHEY, CDR2 SMNVEV, per germline (reference sequence). Trimming removed 6 bases from V and 3 bases from J; junction bases left unmatched: 7. The CDR3 covers 15 residues. CDR3 DNA sequence: TGTGCCAGCAGGATCGGGGGGGCCATCTACAATGAGCAGTTCTTC. It codes for CASRIGGAIYNEQFF.

This chain joins TRBV7-2 and TRBJ2-2, with unresolved D. Trimming took 0 bases from V and 7 from J, leaving 9 bases between them. Germline values: CDR1 SGHTA, CDR2 FQGNSA. There are 14 residues in the CDR3. CDR3 in amino acids: CASSLATSGGELFF. CDR3 sequence (DNA): TGTGCCAGCAGCTTAGCGACCTCGGGCGGGGAGCTGTTTTTT.

This chain joins TRBV30 and TRBJ2-5; D possibly corresponds to TRBD2 (6 bases). V was shortened by 2 bases and J by 5 bases, with 18 bases between the two germline ends. The CDR3 consists of 15 residues. Germline V lookup: CDR1 GTSNPN, CDR2 SVGIG (reference sequence). The CDR3 DNA reads TGTGCCTGGAGTCCCACCGCGGGACGTTGGGAGACCCAGTACTTC. Residues: CAWSPTAGRWETQYF.

This chain joins TRBV9 and TRBJ2-2; D might be TRBD1 (6 bases). CDR1 and CDR2 from the germline V gene are SGDLS and YYNGEE. The CDR3 has 16 residues. Trimming pared 3 bases from V and 4 bases from J, leaving 16 bases between. In DNA form, the CDR3 reads TGTGCCAGCAGCGACGGGGCAGGGGTCCGCACCGGGGAGCTGTTTTTT. It encodes CASSDGAGVRTGELFF.

DNA of the CDR3: TGTGCCAGCAGCCCCCGGACGGTGCAGTCTAGCACAGATACGCAGTATTTT. It translates to CASSPRTVQSSTDTQYF. This rearrangement joins TRBV7-7 to TRBJ2-3, with no clear D. The CDR3 has 17 residues. The V gene's germline CDR1 is SSHAT and CDR2 FNYEAQ (reference sequence). V gave up 5 bases and J gave up 0 bases, with 18 bases separating them.

The gene calls are TRBV28 and TRBJ2-4, with D perhaps matching TRBD1 (5 bases). The length of the CDR3 is 15 residues. The V gene's germline CDR1 is MDHEN and CDR2 SYDVKM. Trimming cost V 6 bases and J 9 bases, with 21 bases left between them. The CDR3 DNA reads as TGTGCCAGCAGACCCTGGGGCAGGCTGGGTGGCATTCAGTACTTC. Translation: CASRPWGRLGGIQYF.